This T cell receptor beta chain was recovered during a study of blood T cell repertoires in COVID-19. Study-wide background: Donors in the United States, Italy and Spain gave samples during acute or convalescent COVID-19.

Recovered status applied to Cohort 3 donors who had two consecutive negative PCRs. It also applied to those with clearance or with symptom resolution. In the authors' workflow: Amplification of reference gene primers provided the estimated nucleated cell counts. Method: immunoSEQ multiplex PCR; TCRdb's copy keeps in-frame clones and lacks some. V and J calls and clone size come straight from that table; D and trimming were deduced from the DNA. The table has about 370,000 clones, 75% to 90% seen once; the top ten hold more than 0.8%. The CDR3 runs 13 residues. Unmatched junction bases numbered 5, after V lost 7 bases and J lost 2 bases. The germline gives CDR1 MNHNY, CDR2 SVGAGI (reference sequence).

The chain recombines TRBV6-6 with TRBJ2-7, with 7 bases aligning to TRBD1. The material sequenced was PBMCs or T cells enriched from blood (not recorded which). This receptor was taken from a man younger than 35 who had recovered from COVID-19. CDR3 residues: CASKTGITYEQYF. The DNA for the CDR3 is TGTGCCAGCAAGACAGGGATTACCTACGAGCAGTACTTC.